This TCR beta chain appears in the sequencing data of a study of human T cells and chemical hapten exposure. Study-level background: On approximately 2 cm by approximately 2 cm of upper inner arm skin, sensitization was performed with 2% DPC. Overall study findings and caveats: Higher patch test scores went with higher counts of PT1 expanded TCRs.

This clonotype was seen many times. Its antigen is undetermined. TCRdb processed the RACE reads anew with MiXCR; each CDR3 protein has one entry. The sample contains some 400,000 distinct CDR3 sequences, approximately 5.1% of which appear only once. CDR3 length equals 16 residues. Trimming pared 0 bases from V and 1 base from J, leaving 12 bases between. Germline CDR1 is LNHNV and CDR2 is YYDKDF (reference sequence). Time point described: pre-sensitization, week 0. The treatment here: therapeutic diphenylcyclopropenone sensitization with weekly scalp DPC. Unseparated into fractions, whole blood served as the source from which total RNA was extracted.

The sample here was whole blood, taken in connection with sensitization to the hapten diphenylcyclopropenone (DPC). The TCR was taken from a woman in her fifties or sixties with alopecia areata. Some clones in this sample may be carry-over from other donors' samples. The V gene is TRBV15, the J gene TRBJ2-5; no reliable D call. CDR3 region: CATSRDFGSPQETQYF. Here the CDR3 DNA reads TGTGCCACCAGCAGAGATTTCGGGTCCCCCCAAGAGACCCAGTACTTC.